This passage covers 14 T cell receptor beta chains from one sample sequenced in a study of blood T cell repertoires in COVID-19. Repertoires were generated with immunoSEQ multiplex PCR, while TCRdb's copy carries only in-frame clones and drops some. The sample has 56,000 or so clones; 80% to 90% are singletons. The sequencing sample was made of peripheral blood. The receptors stem from a human donor in a cohort sampled during active COVID-19.

V is TRBV24-1 and J is TRBJ1-5; D may be TRBD1 (6 bases). CDR3 length: 16 residues. V was shortened by 4 bases and J by 1 base, with 13 bases between the two germline ends. The germline CDR1 and CDR2 sequences are KGHDR and SFDVKD. CDR3 DNA: TGTGCCACCAGTGACCACAGGGTGGGGAGCAATCAGCCCCAGCATTTT. It is translated as CATSDHRVGSNQPQHF.

This chain connects TRBV4-2 to TRBJ2-3; the D is unclear. V was shortened by 1 base and J by 2 bases, with 10 bases between the two germline ends. Per germline, CDR1 LGHNA and CDR2 YNFKEQ. The CDR3 loop spans 15 amino acids. Written as DNA, the CDR3 is TGTGCCAGCAGCCAAGGCGGCGGTTCCACAGATACGCAGTATTTT. It yields the protein CASSQGGGSTDTQYF.

This clone was found a few times. The V and J genes are TRBV27 and TRBJ1-4; 11 nucleotides line up with TRBD1. CDR3 length: 14 residues. V lost 4 bases to trimming and J lost 7 bases; unmatched junction nucleotides: 2. Germline CDR1 is MNHEY and CDR2 is SMNVEV (reference sequence). The CDR3: CASSWTGGVEKLFF. CDR3 bases: TGTGCCAGCAGTTGGACAGGGGGCGTTGAAAAACTGTTTTTT.

The chain employs TRBV24-1 and TRBJ1-5, with a possible D match to TRBD1 (5 bases). CDR1 and CDR2 from the germline V gene are KGHDR and SFDVKD. The CDR3 sequence is 13 residues long. V was trimmed by 7 bases and J by 6 bases, leaving 12 bases between them. CDR3 coding DNA: TGTGCCACCAGCGGGCGGGGGACTCAGCCCCAGCATTTT. The encoded protein is CATSGRGTQPQHF.

The CDR3 region is CASRVAGGEPYEQYF. The CDR3 nucleotides are TGTGCCAGCAGGGTAGCGGGAGGGGAGCCCTACGAGCAGTACTTC. This chain connects TRBV27 to TRBJ2-7; 11 nucleotides agree with TRBD2. Per germline, CDR1 MNHEY and CDR2 SMNVEV (reference sequence). This CDR3 is built from 15 residues. Trimming at V came to 6 bases and at J to 2 bases, leaving 6 bases not matched to a gene.

V and J are TRBV2 and TRBJ2-1; D gene uncertain. V was pared by 7 bases and J by 4 bases, with 14 bases between. Per germline, CDR1 SNHLY and CDR2 FYNNEI. The CDR3 totals 14 residues. The CDR3 sequence: CASNQNAPYNEQFF. Here the CDR3 DNA reads TGTGCCAGCAACCAGAATGCCCCTTACAATGAGCAGTTCTTC.

This sequence joins TRBV6-5 and TRBJ2-4; D gene uncertain. Germline values: CDR1 MNHEY, CDR2 SVGAGI. This CDR3 has 16 residues. V was pared by 2 bases and J by 1 base, with 12 bases between. CDR3 sequence: CASSYMPTEAKNIQYF. Here the CDR3 DNA reads TGTGCCAGCAGTTACATGCCAACAGAGGCCAAAAACATTCAGTACTTC.

The rearrangement joins TRBV6-5 to TRBJ2-3; 12 bases agree with TRBD2. Germline CDR1 is MNHEY and CDR2 is SVGAGI. J was trimmed by 15 bases and V by 5 bases; bases with no gene match: 12. The CDR3 runs to 14 residues. The CDR3 region is CASSLGRLAGGDYF. The DNA for the CDR3 is TGTGCCAGCAGTCTCGGCCGGCTAGCGGGAGGGGACTATTTT.

The rearrangement joins TRBV6-5 to TRBJ2-4, with 14 nucleotides matching TRBD2. Germline loops: CDR1 MNHEY, CDR2 SVGAGI. The CDR3 sequence is 16 residues long. Trimming at V came to 4 bases and at J to 7 bases, leaving 6 bases not matched to a gene. Here the CDR3 reads CASSSPGLAGVNIQYF. CDR3 bases: TGTGCCAGCAGTTCTCCGGGACTAGCGGGAGTGAACATTCAGTACTTC.

This chain uses TRBV6-6 with TRBJ1-2; D is possibly TRBD1 (5 bases). Trimming took 2 bases from V and 5 from J, leaving 12 bases between them. The CDR3 is 14 residues long. Germline lookup yields CDR1 MNHNY and CDR2 SVGAGI (reference sequence). The CDR3 nucleotides read TGTGCCAGCAGTTACGGGCAGGGAGGGTATGGCTACACCTTC. Protein product: CASSYGQGGYGYTF.

This clone occurred a few times. V is TRBV4-1 and J is TRBJ2-7; possible D gene TRBD2, 5 bases. Trimming cost V 2 bases and J 1 base, with 18 bases left between them. CDR1 and CDR2 from the germline V gene are MGHRA and YSYEKL. The CDR3 has 17 amino acids. CDR3 amino acids: CASSQPGRSGESYEQYF. DNA of the CDR3: TGCGCCAGCAGCCAACCAGGAAGATCCGGGGAGTCCTACGAGCAGTACTTC.

The rearrangement links TRBV4-1 to TRBJ2-3, with TRBD2 matching 13 bases. J was trimmed by 8 bases and V by 4 bases; bases with no gene match: 6. The germline CDR1 and CDR2 sequences are MGHRA and YSYEKL. This CDR3 contains 15 residues. For the CDR3, the DNA is TGCGCCAGCAGCCCGGGACTAGCGGGGTGGGTTACGCAGTATTTT. This sequence encodes CASSPGLAGWVTQYF.

In this sample, this clone turned up a few times. The CDR3: CASSLGREDYGYTF. The CDR3 DNA follows: TGCGCCAGCAGCTTGGGCAGGGAGGACTATGGCTACACCTTC. The chain combines TRBV5-1 with TRBJ1-2, with TRBD1 as a possible D gene (5 bases). Germline CDR1 and CDR2: SGHRS and YFSETQ. Trimming stripped 0 bases from V and 3 bases from J, with 9 bases between. CDR3 length equals 14 residues.

The V and J genes are TRBV6-4 and TRBJ2-3; D uncertain. The CDR3 has 13 amino acids. Deletions cut 4 bases from V and 5 bases from J, with 10 bases between. The germline gives CDR1 MRHNA, CDR2 SNTAGT. The CDR3 bases are TGTGCCAGCAGTGTAATAACGGGAGATACGCAGTATTTT. Amino acids: CASSVITGDTQYF.